This passage covers 17 T cell receptor beta chains from one sample sequenced in a study of CD8+ T cells in alopecia areata. Treatment of the sample: oral pan-JAK inhibitor, 5-10 mg twice daily. cDNA prepared by RNA extraction and subsequent reverse transcription served as the template for sequencing. The method was immunoSEQ multiplex PCR; TCRdb's version includes in-frame clones alone and lacks a portion of them. The sample has some 200,000 clones; approximately 40% are singletons. Sequenced material: CD4+ T cells sorted from blood, taken at approximately week 36, from a patient treated with tofacitinib. These receptors all come from a human donor with alopecia areata.

The chain uses TRBV23-1 and TRBJ2-4; D not certain. TRBV23-1 has ORF status, its function being uncertain. The CDR3 sequence is 15 residues long. V lost 10 bases, J lost 7 bases, and 23 bases lay in between. This CDR3 reads CATAPAGTIGNIQYF. The CDR3 DNA follows: TGCGCCACCGCCCCCGCAGGCACCATTGGGAACATTCAGTACTTC.

The chain employs TRBV27 and TRBJ1-5, with D unclear. Trimming removed 6 bases from V and 7 bases from J, with 13 bases in between. CDR1 and CDR2 from the germline V gene are MNHEY and SMNVEV (reference sequence). There are 13 residues in the CDR3. The CDR3 nucleotides read TGTGCCAGCAGCCTTCAGGCCTTCCAGCCCCAGCATTTT. Translated, it gives CASSLQAFQPQHF.

The chain couples TRBV4-1 to TRBJ2-1; TRBD2 matches at 7 bases. Germline V lookup: CDR1 MGHRA, CDR2 YSYEKL. This CDR3 spans 16 amino acids. Losses at the gene ends were 2 bases for V and 8 bases for J; bases not matched to a gene: 12. This CDR3 is CASSQTRLAGLYEQFF. The CDR3 coding sequence is TGCGCCAGCAGCCAAACCCGACTAGCAGGGTTGTATGAGCAGTTCTTC.

The chain uses TRBV18 and TRBJ1-1, with TRBD1 matching over 7 bases. The V gene's germline CDR1 is KGHSH and CDR2 LQKENI. The CDR3 spans 17 residues. V lost 1 base and J lost 0; bases outside the gene matches: 8. The chain's CDR3 is CASSPRRTGVMNTEAFF. In DNA form, the CDR3 reads TGTGCCAGCTCACCACGTAGGACAGGCGTTATGAACACTGAAGCTTTCTTT.

This chain joins TRBV7-9 and TRBJ1-4, with D unresolved. V lost 2 bases and J lost 0, with 10 bases in between. Germline assignment: CDR1 SEHNR and CDR2 FQNEAQ (reference sequence). The CDR3 loop spans 16 amino acids. The CDR3 spells CASSLIATATNEKLFF. CDR3 in DNA: TGTGCCAGCAGCTTAATTGCCACCGCAACTAATGAAAAACTGTTTTTT.

This clone has just a few counts. The chain has TRBV29-1 and TRBJ2-2, with no clear D. This CDR3 is built from 10 residues. Trimming took 4 bases from V and 7 from J, leaving 4 bases between them. Germline CDR1 reads SQVTM; CDR2 reads ANQGSEA. The CDR3 nucleotides read TGCAGCGTTGGGGTCGGGGAGCTGTTTTTT. Translated: CSVGVGELFF.

The rearrangement joins TRBV29-1 to TRBJ2-3, with D perhaps TRBD2 (6 bases). The V gene's germline CDR1 is SQVTM and CDR2 ANQGSEA. This CDR3 region has 15 residues. Trimming took off 3 bases at V and 5 bases at J, with 18 bases between the two ends. The CDR3 reads CSVEDRGSGVDTQYF. The CDR3 nucleotides read TGCAGCGTTGAGGATCGGGGTAGCGGTGTAGATACGCAGTATTTT.

The chain couples TRBV5-1 to TRBJ2-7, with 8 positions matching TRBD2. The germline CDR1 and CDR2 sequences are SGHRS and YFSETQ. The CDR3 has 15 amino acids. J was trimmed by 0 bases and V by 0 bases; bases with no gene match: 2. CDR3 sequence: CASSLVSGNSYEQYF. CDR3 DNA sequence: TGCGCCAGCAGCTTGGTTAGCGGGAACTCCTACGAGCAGTACTTC.

At least ten counts were recorded for this clone. The chain joins TRBV10-3 to TRBJ2-1, with D unresolved. Deletions cut 3 bases from V and 0 bases from J, with 6 bases between. From germline, CDR1 is ENHRY and CDR2 SYGVKD. The CDR3 loop spans 14 amino acids. The CDR3, as DNA: TGTGCCATCAGTGAAGAAAGCTCCTACAATGAGCAGTTCTTC. This encodes CAISEESSYNEQFF.

The chain joins TRBV5-4 to TRBJ1-2; 7 nucleotides agree with TRBD1. Germline CDR1 SGHNT, CDR2 YYREEE (reference sequence). V was pared by 6 bases and J by 4 bases, with 9 bases of the junction left unmatched. This CDR3 is built from 14 residues. CDR3 nucleotides: TGTGCCAGCATCAGAACAGGGGTGGGCTATGGCTACACCTTC. Its translation: CASIRTGVGYGYTF.

The gene calls are TRBV2 and TRBJ2-5; D is possibly TRBD1 or TRBD2 (5 bases each). In germline, CDR1 is SNHLY, CDR2 FYNNEI. Between the trimmed V and J ends, which lost 6 bases and 5 bases, there was a span of 10 bases. The CDR3 loop spans 12 amino acids. The DNA of the CDR3 is TGTGCCAGCAGGATAGAGGGGGAGACCCAGTACTTC. Translation: CASRIEGETQYF.

The chain is built from TRBV4-3 and TRBJ1-5, with 8 bases aligning to TRBD1. Germline V gene sequence: CDR1 LGHNA, CDR2 YSLEER. The V segment lost 6 bases and the J segment 0 bases; nucleotides outside the gene matches: 10. The length of the CDR3 is 17 residues. CDR3 DNA sequence: TGCGCCAGCAGGCCCAGGACAGGGAGTTATAGCAATCAGCCCCAGCATTTT. It translates to CASRPRTGSYSNQPQHF.

The chain employs TRBV7-9 and TRBJ2-1; TRBD1 might be the D (6 bases). This CDR3 is 12 amino acids long. The V end was cut by 5 bases, the J end by 14 bases, with 16 bases between. The V gene's germline CDR1 is SEHNR and CDR2 FQNEAQ (reference sequence). The CDR3 is CASSHSPTGKFF. CDR3 nucleotide sequence: TGTGCCAGCAGCCACTCCCCAACAGGGAAGTTCTTC.

The gene calls are TRBV15 and TRBJ1-4; weak D call: TRBD1 (6 bases). CDR1 and CDR2 (germline): LNHNV, YYDKDF (reference sequence). Trimming removed 1 base from V and 2 bases from J, with 8 bases in between. CDR3 length: 15 amino acids. The CDR3 is CATSRVGATNEKLFF. The DNA of the CDR3 is TGTGCCACCAGCAGAGTGGGGGCCACTAATGAAAAACTGTTTTTT.

This clone was recorded only once. The chain recombines TRBV11-2 with TRBJ2-3; no definite D call. V was pared by 4 bases and J by 1 base, with 9 bases between. CDR3 length: 14 residues. CDR1 and CDR2 (germline): SGHAT, FQNNGV. CDR3 nucleotides: TGTGCCAGCAGCTCTACCAGAGGCACAGATACGCAGTATTTT. It specifies CASSSTRGTDTQYF.

This clone was observed once. The J gene is TRBJ1-1, the V gene TRBV29-1, with D maybe TRBD1 (5 bases). With 6 bases removed from V and 5 bases from J, the gap between germline ends came to 13 bases. Per the germline V gene, CDR1 is SQVTM and CDR2 is ANQGSEA. This CDR3 is built from 12 residues. The CDR3 bases are TGCAGCGTGCCCAGGGAGGGTACTGAAGCTTTCTTT. As protein: CSVPREGTEAFF.

V usage is TRBV2 and J usage is TRBJ1-2; unclear D gene. Germline V gene data show CDR1 as SNHLY and CDR2 as FYNNEI. CDR3 length equals 14 residues. Trimming took 8 bases from V and 0 from J, leaving 13 bases between them. The CDR3 DNA sequence: TGTGCCAGCTCTCAGCCCAGGACTAACTATGGCTACACCTTC. Residues: CASSQPRTNYGYTF.